This is a list of T cell receptor beta chains from one sample in a study of shared clonotypes between healthy human individuals. Profiled with immunoSEQ multiplex PCR; TCRdb holds only in-frame clones, not every one. The sample has some 1,900,000 clones, roughly 94% seen once. The specimen sequenced was naive CD8+ T cells sorted from blood. Receptors originate from a young man in good health. Both conserved end residues are part of each CDR3. A D gene is named only where the DNA matches it firmly. Not all rows give a size; the values are once, few, many and, for expanded clones, a class.

cdr3_aa	cdr3_nt	d_call	j_call	cdr3_length	clone_size	v_call
CASSYEGIIRIETQYF	TGTGCCAGCAGTTACGAGGGCATCATACGTATTGAGACCCAGTACTTC	NA	TRBJ2-5	16	NA	TRBV6-5
CAWSSRDSNYGYTF	TGTGCCTGGAGTAGCCGGGACAGCAACTATGGCTACACCTTC	TRBD1	TRBJ1-2	14	once	TRBV30
CASSQGPLTGFYGYTF	TGCGCCAGCAGCCAAGGCCCCCTGACAGGGTTCTATGGCTACACCTTC	TRBD1	TRBJ1-2	16	NA	TRBV4-1
CASSPAYEQYF	TGTGCCAGCTCCCCTGCCTACGAGCAGTACTTC	NA	TRBJ2-7	11	NA	TRBV18
CASSLAEPSYEQYF	TGTGCCAGCTCTCTAGCGGAACCATCCTACGAGCAGTACTTC	TRBD2	TRBJ2-7	14	NA	TRBV28
CAGDTSFYNEQFF	TGTGCCGGCGACACCAGCTTCTACAATGAGCAGTTCTTC	NA	TRBJ2-1	13	once	TRBV30
CASSASSGRYYEQYF	TGTGCCAGCAGTGCCTCTAGCGGGAGGTACTACGAGCAGTACTTC	TRBD2	TRBJ2-7	15	NA	TRBV2
CASSHLIAGPTYNEQFF	TGCGCCAGCAGCCACCTGATAGCGGGGCCGACCTACAATGAGCAGTTCTTC	TRBD2	TRBJ2-1	17	NA	TRBV4-1
CASSPRIGETQYF	TGTGCCAGCAGCCCTAGGATCGGGGAGACCCAGTACTTC	NA	TRBJ2-5	13	NA	TRBV13
CASSVAGSKETQYF	TGTGCCAGCAGCGTAGCGGGGTCCAAGGAGACCCAGTACTTC	NA	TRBJ2-5	14	once	TRBV9
CASSSAGGGGTEAFF	TGTGCCAGCAGCTCTGCAGGGGGGGGTGGCACTGAAGCTTTCTTT	TRBD1	TRBJ1-1	15	NA	TRBV7-8
CASSIVGFERGTNEQYF	TGTGCCAGTAGTATTGTCGGGTTTGAGCGGGGAACTAACGAGCAGTACTTC	TRBD2	TRBJ2-7	17	NA	TRBV19
CSVAGDTGGEEQYF	TGCAGCGTTGCAGGGGACACGGGAGGGGAGGAGCAGTACTTC	TRBD2	TRBJ2-7	14	NA	TRBV29-1
CASSQDRQALDEQYF	TGCGCCAGCAGCCAAGACCGCCAGGCTCTTGACGAGCAGTACTTC	NA	TRBJ2-7	15	once	TRBV4-3
CASSVSGGASTDTQYF	TGTGCCAGCAGCGTCAGCGGGGGGGCTAGTACAGATACGCAGTATTTT	TRBD2	TRBJ2-3	16	NA	TRBV9
CASSLENNEQFF	TGTGCCAGCAGCCTAGAAAACAATGAGCAGTTCTTC	NA	TRBJ2-1	12	once	TRBV9
CASSVGLTAYEQYF	TGTGCCAGCAGCGTCGGACTTACAGCCTACGAGCAGTACTTC	NA	TRBJ2-7	14	NA	TRBV9
CASSIDREGNQPQHF	TGTGCCAGTAGTATCGACAGGGAGGGCAATCAGCCCCAGCATTTT	TRBD1	TRBJ1-5	15	NA	TRBV19
CASSLAFLFPGELFF	TGTGCCAGCAGTTTAGCTTTCCTTTTCCCCGGGGAGCTGTTTTTT	NA	TRBJ2-2	15	once	TRBV27
CASSVGSGSSYEQYF	TGTGCCAGCAGCGTCGGGAGCGGGAGCTCCTACGAGCAGTACTTC	TRBD2	TRBJ2-7	15	NA	TRBV9
CASSGYRVEGNTEAFF	TGTGCCAGCAGCGGCTACAGGGTGGAGGGGAACACTGAAGCTTTCTTT	NA	TRBJ1-1	16	NA	TRBV2
CASSPRPYEQYF	TGTGCCAGCAGCCCGCGGCCCTACGAGCAGTACTTC	NA	TRBJ2-7	12	NA	TRBV11-2
CASSLVVSGGEETQYF	TGTGCCAGCAGCTTAGTGGTTAGCGGGGGAGAAGAGACCCAGTACTTC	TRBD2	TRBJ2-5	16	NA	TRBV7-9
CASRGAGEDPYEQYF	TGTGCCAGCAGAGGGGCGGGAGAGGACCCCTACGAGCAGTACTTC	TRBD2	TRBJ2-7	15	NA	TRBV6-5
CASSQSGLAGAYEQYF	TGCGCCAGCAGCCAAAGCGGACTAGCGGGAGCCTACGAGCAGTACTTC	TRBD2	TRBJ2-7	16	NA	TRBV4-1
CASSQDLLGAEGTEAFF	TGCGCCAGCAGCCAAGATTTGCTCGGGGCAGAGGGCACTGAAGCTTTCTTT	NA	TRBJ1-1	17	once	TRBV4-3
CASSYLAVQETQYF	TGTGCCAGCAGTTATCTAGCGGTCCAAGAGACCCAGTACTTC	TRBD2	TRBJ2-5	14	NA	TRBV6-6
CASSSQGGGPRGTEAFF	TGTGCCAGCAGTTCGCAGGGGGGGGGCCCTAGGGGCACTGAAGCTTTCTTT	TRBD1	TRBJ1-1	17	NA	TRBV27
CASSPRNTDTQYF	TGTGCCAGCAGCCCCCGGAACACAGATACGCAGTATTTT	NA	TRBJ2-3	13	NA	TRBV7-6
CASSQRGETQYF	TGTGCCAGCAGCCAGCGGGGGGAGACCCAGTACTTC	TRBD2	TRBJ2-5	12	NA	TRBV5-8
CASSLVIREDEQFF	TGCGCCAGCAGCTTGGTTATTCGGGAAGATGAGCAGTTCTTC	NA	TRBJ2-1	14	NA	TRBV5-1
CAWSEINGAAYGYTF	TGTGCCTGGAGTGAAATCAACGGGGCGGCCTATGGCTACACCTTC	NA	TRBJ1-2	15	few	TRBV30
CASSVEGQVASYEQYF	TGTGCCAGCAGCGTAGAAGGACAGGTGGCCTCCTACGAGCAGTACTTC	TRBD1	TRBJ2-7	16	NA	TRBV9
CASSLVDSREPLHF	TGCGCCAGCAGCTTGGTGGACAGTCGGGAACCCCTCCACTTT	NA	TRBJ1-6	14	few	TRBV5-1
CASSLEAGANTGELFF	TGCGCCAGCAGCTTGGAGGCAGGGGCGAACACCGGGGAGCTGTTTTTT	NA	TRBJ2-2	16	NA	TRBV5-1
CASSLQGFSSYEQYF	TGTGCCAGCAGTTTGCAGGGCTTTAGCTCCTACGAGCAGTACTTC	NA	TRBJ2-7	15	NA	TRBV27
CASSDRGRSYNSPLHF	TGTGCCAGCAGTGACAGGGGAAGGTCCTATAATTCACCCCTCCACTTT	NA	TRBJ1-6	16	NA	TRBV2
CASSYGSGQVNTEAFF	TGTGCCAGCAGTTACGGGTCCGGACAGGTGAACACTGAAGCTTTCTTT	TRBD1	TRBJ1-1	16	once	TRBV6-5
CASSLVGAGFSYEQYF	TGTGCCAGCAGCTTAGTGGGAGCGGGGTTCTCCTACGAGCAGTACTTC	TRBD2	TRBJ2-7	16	NA	TRBV7-2
CASSLEVGRKETQYF	TGTGCCAGCAGCTTAGAGGTGGGGAGGAAAGAGACCCAGTACTTC	NA	TRBJ2-5	15	NA	TRBV7-9
CASSDLGAGPGTEAFF	TGTGCCAGCAGTGATCTAGGGGCAGGCCCGGGCACTGAAGCTTTCTTT	NA	TRBJ1-1	16	NA	TRBV2
CASSPEPSSYNEQFF	TGTGCCAGCAGCCCGGAGCCCAGCTCCTACAATGAGCAGTTCTTC	NA	TRBJ2-1	15	NA	TRBV28
CASLTYSGGSSYEQYF	TGTGCCAGCCTCACTTATAGCGGGGGGAGCTCCTACGAGCAGTACTTC	TRBD2	TRBJ2-7	16	once	TRBV2
CASSQLAGGTDTQYF	TGCGCCAGCAGCCAATTAGCGGGGGGCACAGATACGCAGTATTTT	TRBD2	TRBJ2-3	15	NA	TRBV4-1
CASSTAGGKETQYF	TGTGCCAGCTCCACCGCCGGCGGCAAGGAGACCCAGTACTTC	NA	TRBJ2-5	14	NA	TRBV9
CAISEPKGEPQETQYF	TGTGCCATCAGTGAGCCTAAGGGTGAACCACAAGAGACCCAGTACTTC	NA	TRBJ2-5	16	NA	TRBV10-3